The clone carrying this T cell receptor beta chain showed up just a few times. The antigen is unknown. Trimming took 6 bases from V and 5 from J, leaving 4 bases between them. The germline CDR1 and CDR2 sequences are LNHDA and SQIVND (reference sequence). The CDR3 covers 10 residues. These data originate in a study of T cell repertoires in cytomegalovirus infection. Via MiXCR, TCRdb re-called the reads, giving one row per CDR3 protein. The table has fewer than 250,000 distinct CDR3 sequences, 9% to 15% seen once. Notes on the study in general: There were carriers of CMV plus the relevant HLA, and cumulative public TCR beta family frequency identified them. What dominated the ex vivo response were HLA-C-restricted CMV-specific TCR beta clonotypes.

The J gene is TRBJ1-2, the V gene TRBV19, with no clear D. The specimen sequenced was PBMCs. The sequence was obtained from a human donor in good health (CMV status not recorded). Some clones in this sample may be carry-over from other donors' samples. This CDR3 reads CASRLYGYTF. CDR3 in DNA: TGTGCCAGTAGGCTGTATGGCTACACCTTC.